This T cell receptor (beta chain) originates from a study of cytomegalovirus exposure and HLA in healthy donors. Study in general: A later analysis reported the same platform for the 110 or so validation repertoires and the approximately 700 first-cohort repertoires.

The donors formed part of the roughly 110-subject validation cohort, distinct from the roughly 630-subject first cohort. Profiling relied on immunoSEQ multiplex PCR, and the TCRdb table lists in-frame clones only, not all of them. Here the sample spans about 88,000 clones, approximately 84% being singletons. The CDR3 has 16 residues. Germline V gene sequence: CDR1 SGHAT, CDR2 FQNNGV. V lost 1 base, J lost 6 bases, and 18 bases lay in between. Findings and caveats of the study: Subsequent analysis of the 100 to 150 validation repertoires found a tendency for first-cohort TCR clusters to co-occur.

This clone was found once. What it binds is not known. The chain links TRBV11-2 to TRBJ1-1; no firm D call. The sequence was obtained from a woman between 18 and 29 years old in good health and CMV-seropositive. The material sequenced was PBMCs. Here the CDR3 reads CASSLAPQVPRSEAFF. The CDR3 DNA reads TGTGCCAGCAGCTTAGCCCCGCAGGTGCCTCGCTCTGAAGCTTTCTTT.